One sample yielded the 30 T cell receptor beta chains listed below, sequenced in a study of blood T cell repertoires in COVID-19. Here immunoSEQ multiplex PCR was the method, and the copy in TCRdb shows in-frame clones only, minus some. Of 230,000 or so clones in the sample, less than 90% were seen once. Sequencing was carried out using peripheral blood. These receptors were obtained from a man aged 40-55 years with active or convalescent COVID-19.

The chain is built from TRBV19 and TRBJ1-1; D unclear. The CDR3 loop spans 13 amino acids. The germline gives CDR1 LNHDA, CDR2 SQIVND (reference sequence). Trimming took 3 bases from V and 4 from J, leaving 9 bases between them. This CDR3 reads CASSMSGGTEAFF. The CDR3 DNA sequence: TGTGCCAGTAGTATGTCGGGAGGCACTGAAGCTTTCTTT. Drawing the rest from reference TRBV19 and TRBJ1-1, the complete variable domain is DGGITQSPKYLFRKEGQNVTLSCEQNLNHDAMYWYRQDPGQGLRLIYYSQIVNDFQKGDIAEGYSVSREKKESFPLTVTSAQKNPTAFYLCASSMSGGTEAFFGQGTRLTVV.

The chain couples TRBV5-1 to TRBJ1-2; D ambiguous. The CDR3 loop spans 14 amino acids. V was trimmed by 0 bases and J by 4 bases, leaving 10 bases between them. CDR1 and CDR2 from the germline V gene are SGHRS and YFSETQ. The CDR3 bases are TGCGCCAGCAGCTTGGAACGGGTGGGCTATGGCTACACCTTC. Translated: CASSLERVGYGYTF.

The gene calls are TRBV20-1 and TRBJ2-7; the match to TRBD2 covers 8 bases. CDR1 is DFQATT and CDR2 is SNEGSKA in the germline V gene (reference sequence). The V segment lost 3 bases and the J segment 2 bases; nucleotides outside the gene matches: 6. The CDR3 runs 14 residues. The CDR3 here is CSASPGTRTYEQYF. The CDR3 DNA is TGCAGTGCTAGTCCCGGGACTAGAACCTACGAGCAGTACTTC.

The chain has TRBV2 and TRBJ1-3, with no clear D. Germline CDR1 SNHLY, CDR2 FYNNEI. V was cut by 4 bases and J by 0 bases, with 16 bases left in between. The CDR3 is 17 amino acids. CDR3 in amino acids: CASSARPPFYSGNTIYF. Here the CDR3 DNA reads TGTGCCAGCAGTGCTAGACCGCCATTCTACTCTGGAAACACCATATATTTT.

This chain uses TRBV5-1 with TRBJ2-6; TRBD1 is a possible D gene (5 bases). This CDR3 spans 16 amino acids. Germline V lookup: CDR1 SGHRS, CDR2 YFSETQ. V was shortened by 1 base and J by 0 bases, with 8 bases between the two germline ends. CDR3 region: CASSLIQGSGANVLTF. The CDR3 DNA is TGCGCCAGCAGCTTGATTCAGGGCTCTGGGGCCAACGTCCTGACTTTC.

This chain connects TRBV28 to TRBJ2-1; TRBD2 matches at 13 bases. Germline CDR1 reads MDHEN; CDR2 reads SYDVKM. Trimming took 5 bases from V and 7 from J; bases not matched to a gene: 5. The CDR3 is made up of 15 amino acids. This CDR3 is CASSPLAGGRNEQFF. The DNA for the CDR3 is TGTGCCAGCAGTCCACTAGCGGGGGGGCGAAATGAGCAGTTCTTC.

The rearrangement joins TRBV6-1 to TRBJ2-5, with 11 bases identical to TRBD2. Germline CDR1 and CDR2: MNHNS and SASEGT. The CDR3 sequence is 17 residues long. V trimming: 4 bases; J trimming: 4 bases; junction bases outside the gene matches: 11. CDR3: CASSVRVAGGSGETQYF. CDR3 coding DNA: TGTGCCAGCAGTGTCAGAGTAGCGGGGGGGTCTGGAGAGACCCAGTACTTC.

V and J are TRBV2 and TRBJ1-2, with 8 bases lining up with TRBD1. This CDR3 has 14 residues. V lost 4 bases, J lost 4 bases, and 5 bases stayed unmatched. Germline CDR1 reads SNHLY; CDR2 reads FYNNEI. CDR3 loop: CASSVSGGTYGYTF. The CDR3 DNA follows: TGTGCCAGCAGTGTGTCAGGGGGCACCTATGGCTACACCTTC. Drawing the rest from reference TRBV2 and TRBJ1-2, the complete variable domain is EPEVTQTPSHQVTQMGQEVILRCVPISNHLYFYWYRQILGQKVEFLVSFYNNEISEKSEIFDDQFSVERPDGSNFTLKIRSTKLEDSAMYFCASSVSGGTYGYTFGSGTRLTVV.

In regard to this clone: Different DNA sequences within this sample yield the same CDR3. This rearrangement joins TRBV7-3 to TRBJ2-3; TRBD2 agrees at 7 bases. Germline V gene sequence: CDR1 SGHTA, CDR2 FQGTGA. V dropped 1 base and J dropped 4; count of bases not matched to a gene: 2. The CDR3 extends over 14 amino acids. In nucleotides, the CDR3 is TGTGCCAGCAGCTTAAGCGGGGGAGCAGATACGCAGTATTTT. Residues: CASSLSGGADTQYF.

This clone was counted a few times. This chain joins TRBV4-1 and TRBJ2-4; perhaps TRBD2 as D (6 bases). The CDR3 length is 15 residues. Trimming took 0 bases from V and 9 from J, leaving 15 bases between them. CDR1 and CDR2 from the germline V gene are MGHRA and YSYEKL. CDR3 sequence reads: CASSQDSQRVGIQYF. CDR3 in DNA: TGCGCCAGCAGCCAAGATAGTCAGCGGGTGGGCATTCAGTACTTC.

CDR3 coding DNA: TGTGCCAGCAGCTTAGCGAGAGGCTACAATGAGCAGTTCTTC. It codes for CASSLARGYNEQFF. This chain uses TRBV7-2 with TRBJ2-1; D is unresolved. The CDR3 consists of 14 residues. Trimming cost V 0 bases and J 3 bases, with 6 bases left between them. Germline CDR1 and CDR2: SGHTA and FQGNSA.

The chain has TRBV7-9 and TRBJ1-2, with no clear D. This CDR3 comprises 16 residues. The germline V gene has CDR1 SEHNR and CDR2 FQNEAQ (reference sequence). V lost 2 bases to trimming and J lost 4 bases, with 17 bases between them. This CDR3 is CASSLSGYSSLYGYTF. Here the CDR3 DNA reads TGTGCCAGCAGCTTATCCGGGTATAGTTCCCTCTATGGCTACACCTTC. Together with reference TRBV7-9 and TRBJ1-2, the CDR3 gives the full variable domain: DTGVSQNPRHKITKRGQNVTFRCDPISEHNRLYWYRQTLGQGPEFLTYFQNEAQLEKSRLLSDRFSAERPKGSFSTLEIQRTEQGDSAMYLCASSLSGYSSLYGYTFGSGTRLTVV.

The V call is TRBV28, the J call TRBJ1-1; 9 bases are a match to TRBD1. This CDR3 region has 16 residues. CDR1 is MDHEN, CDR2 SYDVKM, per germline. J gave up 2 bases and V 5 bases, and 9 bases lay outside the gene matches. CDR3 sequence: CASSPPGQGVNTEAFF. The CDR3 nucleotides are TGTGCCAGCAGTCCACCGGGACAGGGTGTAAACACTGAAGCTTTCTTT.

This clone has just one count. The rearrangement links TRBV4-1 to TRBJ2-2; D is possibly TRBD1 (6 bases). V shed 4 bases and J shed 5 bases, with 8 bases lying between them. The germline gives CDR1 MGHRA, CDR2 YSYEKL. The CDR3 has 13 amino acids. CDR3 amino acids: CASSPGETGELFF. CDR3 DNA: TGCGCCAGCAGCCCAGGGGAAACCGGGGAGCTGTTTTTT.

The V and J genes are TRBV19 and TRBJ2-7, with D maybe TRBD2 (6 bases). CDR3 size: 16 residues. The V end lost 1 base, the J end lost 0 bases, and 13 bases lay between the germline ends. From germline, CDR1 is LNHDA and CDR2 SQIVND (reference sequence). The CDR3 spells CASSIVFRRASYEQYF. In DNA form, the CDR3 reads TGTGCCAGTAGTATAGTTTTTCGGAGGGCCTCCTACGAGCAGTACTTC.

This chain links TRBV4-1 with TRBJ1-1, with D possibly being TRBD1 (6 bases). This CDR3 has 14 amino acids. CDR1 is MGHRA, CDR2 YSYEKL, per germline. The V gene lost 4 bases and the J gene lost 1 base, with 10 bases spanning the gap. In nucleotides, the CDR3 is TGCGCCAGCAGCCTGGGACATTCGAACACTGAAGCTTTCTTT. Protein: CASSLGHSNTEAFF.

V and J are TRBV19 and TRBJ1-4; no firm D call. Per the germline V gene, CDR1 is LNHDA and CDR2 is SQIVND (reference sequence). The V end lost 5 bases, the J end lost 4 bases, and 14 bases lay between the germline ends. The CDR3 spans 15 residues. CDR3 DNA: TGTGCCAGTAGTCATCGCGGAGGAGGTAATGAAAAACTGTTTTTT. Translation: CASSHRGGGNEKLFF.

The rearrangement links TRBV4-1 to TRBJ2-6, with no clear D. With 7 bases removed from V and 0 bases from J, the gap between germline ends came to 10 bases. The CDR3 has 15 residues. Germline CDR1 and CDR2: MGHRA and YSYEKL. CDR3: CASTQLGSGANVLTF. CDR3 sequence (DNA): TGCGCCAGCACTCAACTCGGCTCTGGGGCCAACGTCCTGACTTTC.

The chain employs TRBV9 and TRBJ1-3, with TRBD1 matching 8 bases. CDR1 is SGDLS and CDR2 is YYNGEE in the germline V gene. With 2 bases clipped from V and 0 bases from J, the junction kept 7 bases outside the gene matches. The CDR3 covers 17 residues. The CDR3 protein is CASSVTTGASSGNTIYF. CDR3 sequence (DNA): TGTGCCAGCAGCGTCACGACAGGGGCCAGCTCTGGAAACACCATATATTTT.

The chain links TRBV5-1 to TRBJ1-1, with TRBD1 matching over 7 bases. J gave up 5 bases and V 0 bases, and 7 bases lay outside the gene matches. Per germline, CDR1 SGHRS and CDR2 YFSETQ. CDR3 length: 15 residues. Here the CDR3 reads CASSLDSGGGTEAFF. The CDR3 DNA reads TGCGCCAGCAGCTTGGACTCAGGGGGTGGAACTGAAGCTTTCTTT.

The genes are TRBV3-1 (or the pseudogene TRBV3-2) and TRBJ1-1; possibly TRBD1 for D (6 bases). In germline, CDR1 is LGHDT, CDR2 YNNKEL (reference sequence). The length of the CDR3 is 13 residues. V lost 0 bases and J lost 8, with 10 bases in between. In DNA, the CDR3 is TGTGCCAGCAGCCAAGATGGGGGGGCGGAAGCTTTCTTT. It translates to CASSQDGGAEAFF.

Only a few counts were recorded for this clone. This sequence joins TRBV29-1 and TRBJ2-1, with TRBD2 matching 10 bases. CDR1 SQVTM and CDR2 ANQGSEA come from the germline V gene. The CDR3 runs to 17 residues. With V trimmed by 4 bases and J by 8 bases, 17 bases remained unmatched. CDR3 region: CSVGGSRASGGGDEQFF. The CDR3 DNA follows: TGCAGCGTTGGAGGGTCGCGGGCTAGCGGGGGTGGGGATGAGCAGTTCTTC.

The CDR3, as DNA: TGTGCCAGTAGAGGGTGGGACTACAATGAGCAGTTCTTC. It yields the protein CASRGWDYNEQFF. The chain uses TRBV5-6 and TRBJ2-1; TRBD2 is a possible D gene (5 bases). The CDR3 length is 13 residues. Trimming removed 8 bases at V and 3 bases at J, with 12 bases between. CDR1 is SGHDT, CDR2 YYEEEE, per germline.

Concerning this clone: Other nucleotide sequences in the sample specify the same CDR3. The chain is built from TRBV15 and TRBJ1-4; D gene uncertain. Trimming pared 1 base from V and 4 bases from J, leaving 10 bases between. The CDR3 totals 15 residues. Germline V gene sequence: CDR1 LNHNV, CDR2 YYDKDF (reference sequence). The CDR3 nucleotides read TGTGCCACCAGCAGAGGTCCAGGAAATAATGAAAAACTGTTTTTT. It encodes CATSRGPGNNEKLFF.

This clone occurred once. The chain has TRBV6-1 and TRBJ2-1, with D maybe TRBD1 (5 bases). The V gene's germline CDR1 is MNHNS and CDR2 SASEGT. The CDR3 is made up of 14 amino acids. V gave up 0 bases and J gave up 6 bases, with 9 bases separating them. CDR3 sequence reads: CASSEARRVNEQFF. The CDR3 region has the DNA TGTGCCAGCAGTGAAGCGCGCAGGGTCAATGAGCAGTTCTTC.

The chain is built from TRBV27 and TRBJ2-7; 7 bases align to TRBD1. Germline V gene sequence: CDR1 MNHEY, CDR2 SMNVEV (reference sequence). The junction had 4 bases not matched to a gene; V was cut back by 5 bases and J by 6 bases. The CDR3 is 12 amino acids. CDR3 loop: CASSMTGTEQYF. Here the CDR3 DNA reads TGTGCCAGCAGTATGACAGGGACCGAGCAGTACTTC.

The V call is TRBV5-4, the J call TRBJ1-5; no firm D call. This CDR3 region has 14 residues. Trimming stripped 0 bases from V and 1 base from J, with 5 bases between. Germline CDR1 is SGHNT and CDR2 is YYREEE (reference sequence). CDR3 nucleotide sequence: TGTGCCAGCAGCTTGGCGGGAAGCAATCAGCCCCAGCATTTT. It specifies CASSLAGSNQPQHF.

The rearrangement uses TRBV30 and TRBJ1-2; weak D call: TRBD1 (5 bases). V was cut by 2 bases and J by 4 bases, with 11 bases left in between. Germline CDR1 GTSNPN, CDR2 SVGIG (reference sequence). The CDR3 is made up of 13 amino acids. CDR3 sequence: CAWSHGGVYGYTF. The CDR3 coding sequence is TGTGCCTGGAGTCACGGGGGGGTCTATGGCTACACCTTC.

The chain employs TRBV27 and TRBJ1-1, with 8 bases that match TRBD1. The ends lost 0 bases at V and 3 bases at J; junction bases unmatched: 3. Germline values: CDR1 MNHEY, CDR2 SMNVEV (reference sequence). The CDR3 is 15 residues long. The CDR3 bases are TGTGCCAGCAGTTTATCAGGACAGGGCCACACTGAAGCTTTCTTT. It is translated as CASSLSGQGHTEAFF.

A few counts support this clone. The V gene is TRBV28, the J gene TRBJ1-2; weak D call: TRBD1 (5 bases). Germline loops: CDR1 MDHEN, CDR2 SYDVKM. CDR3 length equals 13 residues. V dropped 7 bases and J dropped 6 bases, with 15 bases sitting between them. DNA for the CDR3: TGTGCCAGCAACATCGGGTGGGGGGATGGCTACACCTTC. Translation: CASNIGWGDGYTF.